This T cell receptor (beta chain) was documented in a study of sequential checkpoint blockade in melanoma. The wider study: Both treatment sequences were followed by maintenance nivolumab.

Using immunoSEQ multiplex PCR, the repertoire was profiled, and TCRdb retains in-frame clones only, with some absent. In the table there are 15,000 to 20,000 clones, 75% to 85% of which are singletons. The CDR3 length is 15 residues. The trim removed 5 bases at V and 5 bases at J, leaving 11 bases unmatched. Per the germline V gene, CDR1 is LNHDA and CDR2 is SQIVND (reference sequence). Treatment: randomized to nivolumab then ipilimumab (arm A) or the reverse (arm B). The sequencing used CD8+ T cells sorted from blood (inferred from file names), collected from a patient given nivolumab and ipilimumab in sequence. The clonotype was recovered from a human donor with melanoma. The V call is TRBV19, the J call TRBJ1-1, with 7 bases that match TRBD1. The CDR3 sequence: CASSAKQRGPTEAFF. CDR3 nucleotides: TGTGCCAGTAGTGCAAAACAGAGGGGGCCGACTGAAGCTTTCTTT.